The T cell receptor beta chain under discussion was sequenced for a study of T cells in Graves' hyperthyroidism and ophthalmopathy. Hyperthyroidism patients were newly diagnosed, had disease duration under 2 months, and were aged 18 to 65 years. Exclusion of patients followed from uncontrolled infection, other autoimmune disease, pregnancy or lactation. This clonotype occurred many times. Researchers took RNA transcripts and amplified the TCR beta CDR3 regions from them. TCR CDR3 regions were first amplified by RT-PCR with HTBI primers. TCRdb reprocessed the multiplex PCR reads via MiXCR and lists one record per CDR3 protein. The sample records a few hundred thousand distinct CDR3 sequences, 35% to 55% being singletons. The sample consisted of peripheral blood or thyroid tissue (not recorded which). This clonotype was obtained from a woman aged 18-30 years with Graves' hyperthyroidism.

The CDR3 nucleotides are TGTGCCAGCAGCTTATGGGGGACAGACGTTTTGACTTTCTTT. Translating it yields CASSLWGTDVLTFF. The gene calls are TRBV7-2 and TRBJ1-1, with TRBD1 identical over 7 bases. CDR3 length: 14 amino acids. Germline CDR1 and CDR2: SGHTA and FQGNSA. Trimming at V came to 2 bases and at J to 12 bases, leaving 12 bases not matched to a gene.